The clone carrying this TCR beta chain was seen just once. The germline V gene has CDR1 SGHRS and CDR2 YFSETQ. Trimming took off 3 bases at V and 0 bases at J, with 10 bases between the two ends. This CDR3 spans 15 amino acids. This sample is part of a study of blood T cell repertoires in COVID-19. Background on the study: Specimens from acute and convalescent COVID-19 originated in the United States, Italy and Spain. Sample material is recorded as cDNA or gDNA derived from T cells, B-cell-depleted T cells, or PBMCs.

In the authors' methods: Researchers report that nucleated cell counts were estimated from reference gene primer amplification. Profiled with immunoSEQ multiplex PCR; TCRdb holds only in-frame clones, not every one. V and J calls plus clone size are reproduced from that table; the DNA served to infer D and trimming. This sample has hundreds of thousands of clones; 65% to 90% occur once, and the top ten carry almost 4.5%. The sequence derives from a man aged 50 to 60 with acute or convalescent COVID-19. The chain links TRBV5-1 to TRBJ2-1; D perhaps matches TRBD2 (5 bases). The material sequenced was peripheral blood. The CDR3 is CASSSSWGSYNEQFF. DNA for the CDR3: TGCGCCAGCAGCTCTAGCTGGGGCTCCTACAATGAGCAGTTCTTC.